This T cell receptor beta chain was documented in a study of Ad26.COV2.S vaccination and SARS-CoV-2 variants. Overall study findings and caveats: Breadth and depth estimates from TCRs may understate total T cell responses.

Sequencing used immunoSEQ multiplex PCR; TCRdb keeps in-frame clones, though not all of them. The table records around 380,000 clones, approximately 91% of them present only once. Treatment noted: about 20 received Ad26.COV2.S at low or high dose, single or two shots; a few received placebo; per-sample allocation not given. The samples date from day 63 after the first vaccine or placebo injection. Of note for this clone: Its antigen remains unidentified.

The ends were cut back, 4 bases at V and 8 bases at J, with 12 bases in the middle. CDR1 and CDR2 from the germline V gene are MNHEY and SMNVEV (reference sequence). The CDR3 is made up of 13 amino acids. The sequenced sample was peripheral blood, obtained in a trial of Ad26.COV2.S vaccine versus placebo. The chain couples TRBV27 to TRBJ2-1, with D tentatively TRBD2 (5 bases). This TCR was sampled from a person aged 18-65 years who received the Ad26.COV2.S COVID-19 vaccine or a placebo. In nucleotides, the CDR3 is TGTGCCAGCAGTTATTCTAGCCTTGATGAGCAGTTCTTC. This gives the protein CASSYSSLDEQFF.